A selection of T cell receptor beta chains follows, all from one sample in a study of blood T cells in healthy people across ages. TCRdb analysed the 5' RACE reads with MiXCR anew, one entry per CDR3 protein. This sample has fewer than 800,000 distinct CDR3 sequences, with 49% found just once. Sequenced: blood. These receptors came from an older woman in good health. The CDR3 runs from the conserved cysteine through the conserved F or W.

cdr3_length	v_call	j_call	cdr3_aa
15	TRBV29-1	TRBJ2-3	CSVQGLAGGGDTQYF
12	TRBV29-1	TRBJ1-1	CSVLSGAPGVFF
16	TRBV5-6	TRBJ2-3	CASSLSAEHFTDTQYF
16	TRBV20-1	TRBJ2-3	CSAIPWDGYRTDTQYF
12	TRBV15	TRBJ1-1	CATSRDGGEAFF
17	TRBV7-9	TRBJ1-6	CASSALSGGRYNSPLHF
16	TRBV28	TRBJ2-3	CASSLTFLASTDTQYF
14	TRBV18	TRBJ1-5	CASSLESGWQPQHF
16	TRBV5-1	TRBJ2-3	CASSLVAGVSTDTQYF
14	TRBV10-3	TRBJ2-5	CAISEGQDQETQYF